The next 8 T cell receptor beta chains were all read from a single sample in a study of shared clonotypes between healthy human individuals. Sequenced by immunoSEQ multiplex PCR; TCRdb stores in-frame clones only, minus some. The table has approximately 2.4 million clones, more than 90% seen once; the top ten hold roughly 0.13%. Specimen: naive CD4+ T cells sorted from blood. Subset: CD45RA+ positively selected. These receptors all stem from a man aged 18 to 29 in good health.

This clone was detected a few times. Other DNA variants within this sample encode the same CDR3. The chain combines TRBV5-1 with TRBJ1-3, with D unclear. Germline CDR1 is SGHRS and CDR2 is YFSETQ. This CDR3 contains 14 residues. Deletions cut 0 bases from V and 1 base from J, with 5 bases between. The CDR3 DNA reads TGCGCCAGCAGCTTGGGAGGGTCTGGAAACACCATATATTTT. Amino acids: CASSLGGSGNTIYF. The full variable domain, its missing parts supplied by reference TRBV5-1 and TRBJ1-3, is KAGVTQTPRYLIKTRGQQVTLSCSPISGHRSVSWYQQTPGQGLQFLFEYFSETQRNKGNFPGRFSGRQFSNSRSEMNVSTLELGDSALYLCASSLGGSGNTIYFGEGSWLTVV.

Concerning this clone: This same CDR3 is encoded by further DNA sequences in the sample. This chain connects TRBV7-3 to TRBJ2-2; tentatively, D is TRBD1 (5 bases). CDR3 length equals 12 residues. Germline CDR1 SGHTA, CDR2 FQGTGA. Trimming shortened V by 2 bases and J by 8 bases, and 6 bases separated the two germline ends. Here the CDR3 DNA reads TGTGCCAGCAGCTTAGACAGAGGGGAGCTGTTTTTT. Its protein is CASSLDRGELFF.

CDR3 residues: CASSWNTGSVNTEAFF. The CDR3, as DNA: TGCGCCAGCAGCTGGAACACAGGGTCGGTGAACACTGAAGCTTTCTTT. The V and J genes are TRBV5-1 and TRBJ1-1, with a possible D match to TRBD1 (6 bases). The V gene lost 3 bases and the J gene lost 0 bases, with 15 bases spanning the gap. CDR3 length equals 16 residues. Per the germline V gene, CDR1 is SGHRS and CDR2 is YFSETQ.

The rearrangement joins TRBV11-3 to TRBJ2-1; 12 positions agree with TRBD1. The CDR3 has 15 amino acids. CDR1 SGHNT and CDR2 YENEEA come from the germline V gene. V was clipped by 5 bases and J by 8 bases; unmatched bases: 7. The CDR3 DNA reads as TGTGCCAGCAGCCCCCCGGGACAGGGGGCCGATGAGCAGTTCTTC. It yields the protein CASSPPGQGADEQFF.

CDR3 region: CASRPTSQGERAFF. The CDR3 nucleotides are TGTGCCAGCAGACCTACCTCACAGGGCGAAAGGGCTTTCTTT. The V call is TRBV6-1, the J call TRBJ1-1, with D possibly TRBD1 on 6 matching bases. CDR3 length equals 14 residues. The germline gives CDR1 MNHNS, CDR2 SASEGT. V lost 6 bases, J lost 11 bases, and 22 bases lay in between.

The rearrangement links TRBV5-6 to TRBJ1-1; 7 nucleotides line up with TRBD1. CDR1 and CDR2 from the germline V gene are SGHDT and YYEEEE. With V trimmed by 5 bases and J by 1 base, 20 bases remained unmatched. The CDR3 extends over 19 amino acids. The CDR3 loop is CASRWGDDRELWENTEAFF. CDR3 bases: TGTGCCAGCAGATGGGGCGACGACAGGGAATTATGGGAGAACACTGAAGCTTTCTTT.

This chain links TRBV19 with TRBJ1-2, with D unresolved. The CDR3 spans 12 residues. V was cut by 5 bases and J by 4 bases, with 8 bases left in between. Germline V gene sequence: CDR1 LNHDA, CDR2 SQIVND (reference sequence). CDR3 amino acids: CASSRGSYGYTF. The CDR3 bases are TGTGCCAGTAGTCGCGGCAGCTATGGCTACACCTTC. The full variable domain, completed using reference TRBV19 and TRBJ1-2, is DGGITQSPKYLFRKEGQNVTLSCEQNLNHDAMYWYRQDPGQGLRLIYYSQIVNDFQKGDIAEGYSVSREKKESFPLTVTSAQKNPTAFYLCASSRGSYGYTFGSGTRLTVV.

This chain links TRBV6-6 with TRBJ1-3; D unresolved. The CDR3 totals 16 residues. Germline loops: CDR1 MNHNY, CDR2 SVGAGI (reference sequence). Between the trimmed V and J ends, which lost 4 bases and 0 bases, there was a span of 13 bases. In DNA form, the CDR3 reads TGTGCCAGCAGTTCGCTAGGGTATAGCTCTGGAAACACCATATATTTT. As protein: CASSSLGYSSGNTIYF.